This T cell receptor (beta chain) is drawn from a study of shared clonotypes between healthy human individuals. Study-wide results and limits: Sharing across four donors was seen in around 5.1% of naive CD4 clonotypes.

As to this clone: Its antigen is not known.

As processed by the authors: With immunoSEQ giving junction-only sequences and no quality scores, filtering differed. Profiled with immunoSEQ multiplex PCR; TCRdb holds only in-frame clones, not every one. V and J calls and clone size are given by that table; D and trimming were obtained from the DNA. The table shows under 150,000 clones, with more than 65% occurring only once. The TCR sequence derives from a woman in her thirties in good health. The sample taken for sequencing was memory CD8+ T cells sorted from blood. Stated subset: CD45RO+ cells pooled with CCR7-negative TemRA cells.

The CDR3 DNA sequence: TGTGCCAGCAGCCCGGACAGGGAACATGGCTACACCTTC. This codes for CASSPDREHGYTF. The chain couples TRBV5-6 to TRBJ1-2; the match to TRBD1 covers 8 bases. The CDR3 has 13 amino acids. Trimming at V came to 4 bases and at J to 6 bases, leaving 5 bases not matched to a gene. Germline V gene sequence: CDR1 SGHDT, CDR2 YYEEEE.